This T cell receptor beta chain was sequenced for a study of blood T cell repertoires in COVID-19. Study-level background: Specimens from acute and convalescent COVID-19 originated in the United States, Italy and Spain. PBMCs, B-cell-depleted T cells, or T cells were the source of the cDNA or gDNA that made up the material.

Only in-frame clones appear in the TCRdb table, and some are missing; sequencing was by immunoSEQ multiplex PCR. In the table there are approximately 300,000 clones, about nine tenths of which are singletons. The CDR3 has 15 amino acids. From germline, CDR1 is MNHNS and CDR2 SASEGT. Trimming left V 0 bases short and J 2 bases short, with 9 bases between. Seattle participants joined during active infection and were tracked over time. The source of this sequence is a woman aged 25 to 39 with COVID-19, enrolled during active disease. The chain has TRBV6-1 and TRBJ2-3; possible D gene TRBD2, 6 bases. Sequencing used peripheral blood. CDR3 bases: TGTGCCAGCAGTGAAGCGCGCGGGATCACAGATACGCAGTATTTT. Protein product: CASSEARGITDTQYF.